The 18 T cell receptor beta chains presented below share a single source sample, sequenced in a study of blood T cell repertoires in COVID-19. Some clones are missing from TCRdb's copy, which holds only in-frame ones; the method was immunoSEQ multiplex PCR. Of 80,000 to 100,000 clones listed, 60% to 85% were seen once; the top ten hold less than 20%. The sample was peripheral blood. Source of these receptors: a human donor in a cohort sampled during active COVID-19.

V is TRBV11-3 and J is TRBJ2-5; D gene ambiguous. Between the trimmed V and J ends, which lost 1 base and 3 bases, there was a span of 3 bases. Germline CDR1 and CDR2: SGHNT and YENEEA. This CDR3 is built from 12 residues. In DNA form, the CDR3 reads TGTGCCAGCAGCTTAGGAGAAGAGACCCAGTACTTC. Translation: CASSLGEETQYF.

The J gene is TRBJ2-1, the V gene TRBV11-2; D ambiguous. The V gene's germline CDR1 is SGHAT and CDR2 FQNNGV. Trimming removed 3 bases at V and 6 bases at J, with 12 bases between. The length of the CDR3 is 14 residues. CDR3 nucleotide sequence: TGTGCCAGCAGCTTCGGTAGTCCTTCCAATGAGCAGTTCTTC. Translated: CASSFGSPSNEQFF.

This chain's CDR3 is CASSPIKAHPGEQYV. Written as DNA, the CDR3 is TGCGCCAGCAGTCCCATAAAAGCTCACCCGGGCGAGCAGTACGTC. V usage is TRBV23-1 and J usage is TRBJ2-7, with D unresolved. TRBV23-1 is given ORF status, its function remaining uncertain. CDR3 length equals 15 residues. Trimming shortened V by 4 bases and J by 6 bases, and 19 bases separated the two germline ends.

J is TRBJ1-1 and V is TRBV7-9; D call uncertain. Germline CDR1 is SEHNR and CDR2 is FQNEAQ (reference sequence). V lost 7 bases and J lost 3, with 9 bases in between. This CDR3 has 12 residues. The DNA of the CDR3 is TGTGCCAGCACCCCTCGGGACACTGAAGCTTTCTTT. Translating it yields CASTPRDTEAFF.

This sequence joins TRBV18 and TRBJ2-1; 13 nucleotides match TRBD2. This CDR3 region has 20 residues. V was clipped by 6 bases and J by 0 bases; unmatched bases: 14. The germline V gene encodes CDR1 KGHSH and CDR2 LQKENI. In DNA form, the CDR3 reads TGTGCCAGCTCGTCAAGGGGCGGGACTAGCGGGGAGAGCTCCTACAATGAGCAGTTCTTC. The encoded protein is CASSSRGGTSGESSYNEQFF.

This clone has more than one count but fewer than ten. V is TRBV10-2 and J is TRBJ2-1; 10 bases map to TRBD2. V trimming: 2 bases; J trimming: 8 bases; junction bases outside the gene matches: 6. The germline V gene encodes CDR1 WSHSY and CDR2 SAAADI. The CDR3 is made up of 15 amino acids. The CDR3 protein is CASSEGIAGGYEQFF. In DNA, the CDR3 is TGCGCCAGCAGTGAGGGTATAGCGGGAGGCTATGAGCAGTTCTTC.

The rearrangement joins TRBV24-1 to TRBJ1-4; 7 nucleotides align to TRBD1. The ends lost 3 bases at V and 5 bases at J; junction bases unmatched: 14. The CDR3 covers 18 residues. In germline, CDR1 is KGHDR, CDR2 SFDVKD. Here the CDR3 reads CATSDPPCTGVLNEKLFF. CDR3 coding DNA: TGTGCCACCAGTGATCCCCCCTGTACAGGGGTCTTAAATGAAAAACTGTTTTTT.

This clone was seen only once. The V and J genes are TRBV29-1 and TRBJ1-1, with D perhaps TRBD1 (5 bases). CDR1 is SQVTM and CDR2 is ANQGSEA in the germline V gene. V was cut by 3 bases and J by 1 base, with 6 bases left in between. This CDR3 region has 12 residues. CDR3 amino acids: CSVDRENTEAFF. The CDR3 DNA reads as TGCAGCGTTGACAGGGAGAACACTGAAGCTTTCTTT.

The chain carries TRBV6-5 and TRBJ1-2, with D unresolved. The CDR3 contains 15 residues. The germline V gene has CDR1 MNHEY and CDR2 SVGAGI. V lost 6 bases, J lost 8 bases, and 22 bases lay in between. CDR3 protein: CASSPLPARTEGYTF. In DNA form, the CDR3 reads TGTGCCAGCAGCCCCCTCCCCGCACGCACAGAGGGCTACACCTTC.

CDR3 protein: CASSIEGKGVSYEQYV. In DNA form, the CDR3 reads TGTGCCAGTAGTATAGAGGGAAAGGGGGTCTCCTACGAGCAGTACGTC. The chain employs TRBV19 and TRBJ2-7; D perhaps matches TRBD1 (6 bases). Trimming cost V 0 bases and J 0 bases, with 12 bases left between them. CDR3 size: 16 residues. The germline V gene encodes CDR1 LNHDA and CDR2 SQIVND (reference sequence).

The chain uses TRBV7-9 and TRBJ2-1; 9 bases line up with TRBD2. The CDR3 runs to 17 residues. With 5 bases clipped from V and 2 bases from J, the junction kept 10 bases outside the gene matches. Germline CDR1 is SEHNR and CDR2 is FQNEAQ (reference sequence). The CDR3 DNA is TGTGCCAGCAGCCTAGGGCCGGCTAGCGGGGCCTACAATGAGCAGTTCTTC. This codes for CASSLGPASGAYNEQFF.

Worth noting for this clone: Other DNA sequences of this sample code for an identical CDR3. This rearrangement joins TRBV27 to TRBJ1-1; D is perhaps TRBD1 (5 bases). CDR1 MNHEY and CDR2 SMNVEV come from the germline V gene (reference sequence). CDR3 size: 15 residues. Deletions cut 6 bases from V and 7 bases from J, with 21 bases between. CDR3 nucleotides: TGTGCCAGCAGCCCGAGCGGGGGAAGGTTCGGTGAAGCTTTCTTT. This gives the protein CASSPSGGRFGEAFF.

The chain employs TRBV27 and TRBJ2-7; D is perhaps TRBD2 (5 bases). V was trimmed by 5 bases and J by 0 bases, leaving 17 bases between them. The germline V gene encodes CDR1 MNHEY and CDR2 SMNVEV (reference sequence). The CDR3 is 16 residues long. CDR3 amino acids: CASSPAHNGDSYEQYF. CDR3 DNA sequence: TGTGCCAGCAGTCCGGCCCACAACGGGGACTCCTACGAGCAGTACTTC.

This chain links TRBV10-1 with TRBJ2-1; no definite D call. Trimming removed 4 bases from V and 6 bases from J, with 13 bases in between. CDR3 size: 14 residues. CDR1 and CDR2 from the germline V gene are WNHNN and SYGVQD (reference sequence). DNA of the CDR3: TGCGCCAGCAGTGGTCCCCCTCGTAGCAATGAGCAGTTCTTC. The encoded protein is CASSGPPRSNEQFF.

The V call is TRBV6-6, the J call TRBJ1-2; TRBD1 aligns across 9 bases. This CDR3 region has 15 residues. Germline V gene lookup returns CDR1 MNHNY and CDR2 SVGAGI (reference sequence). With V trimmed by 2 bases and J by 4 bases, 5 bases remained unmatched. The CDR3 region has the DNA TGTGCCAGCAGTTACGGGGACAGGGTAGTCTATGGCTACACCTTC. It codes for CASSYGDRVVYGYTF.

A note on this clone: At the DNA level, this CDR3 is encoded by other sequences in the same sample as well. The chain recombines TRBV4-3 with TRBJ1-1, with a weak D call TRBD1 (5 bases). Between the trimmed V and J ends, which lost 3 bases and 5 bases, there was a span of 10 bases. The CDR3 length is 13 residues. Germline V gene sequence: CDR1 LGHNA, CDR2 YSLEER. CDR3 sequence (DNA): TGCGCCAGCAGCCAGGGGGGGGAGACTGAAGCTTTCTTT. Its protein product is CASSQGGETEAFF.

The gene calls are TRBV9 and TRBJ2-5; 8 nucleotides agree with TRBD2. V trimming: 0 bases; J trimming: 1 base; junction bases outside the gene matches: 5. CDR3 length: 16 residues. Germline V lookup: CDR1 SGDLS, CDR2 YYNGEE. CDR3 DNA: TGTGCCAGCAGCGTAGATCGCGGGGGGCCCCAAGAGACCCAGTACTTC. It encodes CASSVDRGGPQETQYF.

The rearrangement links TRBV7-2 to TRBJ1-5; D uncertain. With 2 bases removed from V and 10 bases from J, the gap between germline ends came to 12 bases. In germline, CDR1 is SGHTA, CDR2 FQGNSA. The CDR3 spans 13 residues. DNA for the CDR3: TGTGCCAGCAGCTTAAAGTCCGAGACACCCCAGCATTTT. As protein: CASSLKSETPQHF.